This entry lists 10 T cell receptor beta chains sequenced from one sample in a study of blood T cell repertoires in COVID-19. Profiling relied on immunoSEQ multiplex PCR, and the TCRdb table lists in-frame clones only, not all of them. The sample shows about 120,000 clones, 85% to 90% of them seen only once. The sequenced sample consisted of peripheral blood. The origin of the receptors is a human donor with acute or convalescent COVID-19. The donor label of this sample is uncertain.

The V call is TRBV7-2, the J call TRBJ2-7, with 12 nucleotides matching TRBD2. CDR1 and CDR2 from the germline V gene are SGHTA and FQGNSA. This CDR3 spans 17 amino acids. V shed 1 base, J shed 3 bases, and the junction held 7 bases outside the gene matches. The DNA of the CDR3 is TGTGCCAGCAGCTTAGTTGGGGGACTAGCGGGCAGCTACGAGCAGTACTTC. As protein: CASSLVGGLAGSYEQYF.

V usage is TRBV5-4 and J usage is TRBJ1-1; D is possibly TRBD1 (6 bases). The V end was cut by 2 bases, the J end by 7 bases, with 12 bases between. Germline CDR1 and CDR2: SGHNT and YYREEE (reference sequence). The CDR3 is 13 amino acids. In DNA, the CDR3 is TGTGCCAGCAGCTTTGGGGCAGGGGATGAAGCTTTCTTT. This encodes CASSFGAGDEAFF. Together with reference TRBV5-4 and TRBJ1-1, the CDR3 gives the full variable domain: ETGVTQSPTHLIKTRGQQVTLRCSSQSGHNTVSWYQQALGQGPQFIFQYYREEENGRGNFPPRFSGLQFPNYSSELNVNALELDDSALYLCASSFGAGDEAFFGQGTRLTVV.

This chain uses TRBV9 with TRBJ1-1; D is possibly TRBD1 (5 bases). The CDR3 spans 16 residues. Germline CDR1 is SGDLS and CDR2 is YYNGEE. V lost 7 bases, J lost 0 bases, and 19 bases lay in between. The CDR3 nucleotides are TGTGCCAGCTGTTGTCGGGGGGATAACATGAACACTGAAGCTTTCTTT. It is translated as CASCCRGDNMNTEAFF.

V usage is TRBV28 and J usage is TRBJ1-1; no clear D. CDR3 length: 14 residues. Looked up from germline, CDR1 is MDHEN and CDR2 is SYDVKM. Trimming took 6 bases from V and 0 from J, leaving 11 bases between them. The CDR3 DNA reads TGTGCCAGCAGGAACGCCGGGATGAACACTGAAGCTTTCTTT. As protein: CASRNAGMNTEAFF.

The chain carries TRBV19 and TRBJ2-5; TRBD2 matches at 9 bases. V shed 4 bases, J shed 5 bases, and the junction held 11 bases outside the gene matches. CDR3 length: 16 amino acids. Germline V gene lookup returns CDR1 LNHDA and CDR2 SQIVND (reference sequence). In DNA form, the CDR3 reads TGTGCCAGTAGTACCCCGCGGGGGGGAAGGTCGGAGACCCAGTACTTC. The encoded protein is CASSTPRGGRSETQYF.

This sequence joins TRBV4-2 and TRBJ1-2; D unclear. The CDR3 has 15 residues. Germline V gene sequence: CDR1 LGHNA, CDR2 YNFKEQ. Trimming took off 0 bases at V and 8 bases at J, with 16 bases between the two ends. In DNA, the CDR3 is TGTGCCAGCAGCCAAGATCCGGGAAACTATGGGGGCTACACCTTC. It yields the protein CASSQDPGNYGGYTF.

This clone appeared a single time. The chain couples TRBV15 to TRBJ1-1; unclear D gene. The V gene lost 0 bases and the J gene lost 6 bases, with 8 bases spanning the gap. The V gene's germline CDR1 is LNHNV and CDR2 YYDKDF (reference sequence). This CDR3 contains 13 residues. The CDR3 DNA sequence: TGTGCCACCAGCAGAGATACAGTTCCTGAAGCTTTCTTT. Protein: CATSRDTVPEAFF.

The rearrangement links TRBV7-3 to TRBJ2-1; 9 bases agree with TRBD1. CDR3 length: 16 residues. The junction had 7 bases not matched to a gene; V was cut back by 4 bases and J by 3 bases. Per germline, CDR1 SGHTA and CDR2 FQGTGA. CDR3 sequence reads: CASSSTPGQGYNEQFF. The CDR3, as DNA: TGTGCCAGCAGCTCCACTCCGGGACAGGGCTACAATGAGCAGTTCTTC. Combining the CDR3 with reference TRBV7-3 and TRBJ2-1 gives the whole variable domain GAGVSQTPSNKVTEKGKYVELRCDPISGHTALYWYRQSLGQGPEFLIYFQGTGAADDSGLPNDRFFAVRPEGSVSTLKIQRTERGDSAVYLCASSSTPGQGYNEQFFGPGTRLTVL.

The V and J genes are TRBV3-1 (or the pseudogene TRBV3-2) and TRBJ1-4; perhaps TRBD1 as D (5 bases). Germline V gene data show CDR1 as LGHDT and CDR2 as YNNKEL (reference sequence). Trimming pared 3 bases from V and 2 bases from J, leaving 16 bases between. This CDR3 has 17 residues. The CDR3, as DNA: TGTGCCAGCAGCCATTGCGCATGGGGCAGTACTAATGAAAAACTGTTTTTT. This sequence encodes CASSHCAWGSTNEKLFF.

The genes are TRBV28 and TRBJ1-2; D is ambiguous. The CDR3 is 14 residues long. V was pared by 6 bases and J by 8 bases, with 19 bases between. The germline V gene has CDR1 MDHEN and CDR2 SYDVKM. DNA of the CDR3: TGTGCCAGCAGCCCCCCGGGAACATTCGGGGGCTACACCTTC. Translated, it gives CASSPPGTFGGYTF.